The clone carrying this T cell receptor (beta chain) has more than one count but fewer than ten. This sample stems from a study of T cell changes during pregnancy in multiple sclerosis. Trimming removed 4 bases at V and 7 bases at J, with 14 bases between. Germline CDR1 is MDHEN and CDR2 is SYDVKM. The length of the CDR3 is 14 residues. Method: immunoSEQ multiplex PCR; TCRdb's copy keeps in-frame clones and lacks some. The table lists about 31,000 clones, 87% of them singletons. The chain employs TRBV28 and TRBJ1-5; possible D gene TRBD1, 6 bases. The source material was CD8+ T cells from peripheral blood mononuclear cells, sampled before pregnancy. The receptor was derived from a female donor with multiple sclerosis, enrolled in a pregnancy study. Written as DNA, the CDR3 is TGTGCCAGCAGTTGGCCCCAGGGGCACCAGCCCCAGCATTTT. The encoded protein is CASSWPQGHQPQHF.